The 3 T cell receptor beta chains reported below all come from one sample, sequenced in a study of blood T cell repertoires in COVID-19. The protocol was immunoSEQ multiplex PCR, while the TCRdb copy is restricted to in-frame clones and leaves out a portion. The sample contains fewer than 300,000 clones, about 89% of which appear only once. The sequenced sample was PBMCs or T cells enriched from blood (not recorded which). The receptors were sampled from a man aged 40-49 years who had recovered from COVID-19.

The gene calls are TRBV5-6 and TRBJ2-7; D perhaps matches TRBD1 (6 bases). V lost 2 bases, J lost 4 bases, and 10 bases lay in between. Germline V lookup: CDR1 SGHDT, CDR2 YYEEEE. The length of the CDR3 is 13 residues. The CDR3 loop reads CASSFWTAYEQYF. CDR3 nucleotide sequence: TGTGCCAGCAGCTTTTGGACAGCTTACGAGCAGTACTTC.

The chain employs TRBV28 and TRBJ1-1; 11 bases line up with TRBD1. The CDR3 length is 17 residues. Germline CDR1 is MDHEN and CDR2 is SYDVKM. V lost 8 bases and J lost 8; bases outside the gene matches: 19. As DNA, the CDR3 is TGTGCCAGCCCGCCAGGCCGGGACAGGGGGACTTTAAAGGAAGCTTTCTTT. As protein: CASPPGRDRGTLKEAFF. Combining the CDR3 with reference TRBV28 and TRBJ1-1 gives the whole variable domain DVKVTQSSRYLVKRTGEKVFLECVQDMDHENMFWYRQDPGLGLRLIYFSYDVKMKEKGDIPEGYSVSREKKERFSLILESASTNQTSMYLCASPPGRDRGTLKEAFFGQGTRLTVV.

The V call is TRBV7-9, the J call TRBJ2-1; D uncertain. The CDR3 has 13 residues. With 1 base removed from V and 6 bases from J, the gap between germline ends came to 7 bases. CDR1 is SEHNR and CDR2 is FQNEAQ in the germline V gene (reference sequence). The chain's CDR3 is CASSLVLSNEQFF. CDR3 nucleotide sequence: TGTGCCAGCAGCTTAGTACTGAGCAATGAGCAGTTCTTC.